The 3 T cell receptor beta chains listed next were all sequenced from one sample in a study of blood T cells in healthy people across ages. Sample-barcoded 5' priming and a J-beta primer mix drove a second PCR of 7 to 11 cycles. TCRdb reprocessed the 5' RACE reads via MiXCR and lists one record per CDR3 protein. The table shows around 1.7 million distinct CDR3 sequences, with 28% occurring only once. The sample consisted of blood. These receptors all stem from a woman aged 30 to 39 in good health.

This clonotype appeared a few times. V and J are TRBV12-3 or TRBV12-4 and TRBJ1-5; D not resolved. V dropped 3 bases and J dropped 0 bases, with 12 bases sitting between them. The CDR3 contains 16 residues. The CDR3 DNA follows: TGTGCCAGCAGTTTGCGGAGGAGTGGTAGCAATCAGCCCCAGCATTTT. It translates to CASSLRRSGSNQPQHF.

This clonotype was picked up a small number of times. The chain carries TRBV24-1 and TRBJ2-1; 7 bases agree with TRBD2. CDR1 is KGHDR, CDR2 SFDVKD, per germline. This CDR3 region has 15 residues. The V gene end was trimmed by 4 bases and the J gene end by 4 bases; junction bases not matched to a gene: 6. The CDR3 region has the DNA TGTGCCACCAGTGACTGGGGGGGGATTTACAATGAGCAGTTCTTC. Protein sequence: CATSDWGGIYNEQFF.

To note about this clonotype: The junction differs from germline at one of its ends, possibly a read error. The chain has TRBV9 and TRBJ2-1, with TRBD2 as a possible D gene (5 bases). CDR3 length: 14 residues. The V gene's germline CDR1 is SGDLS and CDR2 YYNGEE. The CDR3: CAGSPSLPNNEQFF. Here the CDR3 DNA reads TGTGCCGGCAGCCCTAGCCTTCCCAACAATGAGCAGTTCTTC.